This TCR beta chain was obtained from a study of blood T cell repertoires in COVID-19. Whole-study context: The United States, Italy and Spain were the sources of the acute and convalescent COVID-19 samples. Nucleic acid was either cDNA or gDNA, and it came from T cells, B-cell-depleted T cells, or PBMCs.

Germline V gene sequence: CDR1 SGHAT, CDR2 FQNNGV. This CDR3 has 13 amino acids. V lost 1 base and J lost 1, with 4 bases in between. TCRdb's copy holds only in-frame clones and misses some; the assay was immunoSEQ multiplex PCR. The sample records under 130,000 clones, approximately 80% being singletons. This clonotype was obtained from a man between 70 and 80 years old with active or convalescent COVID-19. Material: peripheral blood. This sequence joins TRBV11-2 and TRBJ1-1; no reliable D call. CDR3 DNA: TGTGCCAGCAGCTTAGCGGGGAACACTGAAGCTTTCTTT. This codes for CASSLAGNTEAFF.